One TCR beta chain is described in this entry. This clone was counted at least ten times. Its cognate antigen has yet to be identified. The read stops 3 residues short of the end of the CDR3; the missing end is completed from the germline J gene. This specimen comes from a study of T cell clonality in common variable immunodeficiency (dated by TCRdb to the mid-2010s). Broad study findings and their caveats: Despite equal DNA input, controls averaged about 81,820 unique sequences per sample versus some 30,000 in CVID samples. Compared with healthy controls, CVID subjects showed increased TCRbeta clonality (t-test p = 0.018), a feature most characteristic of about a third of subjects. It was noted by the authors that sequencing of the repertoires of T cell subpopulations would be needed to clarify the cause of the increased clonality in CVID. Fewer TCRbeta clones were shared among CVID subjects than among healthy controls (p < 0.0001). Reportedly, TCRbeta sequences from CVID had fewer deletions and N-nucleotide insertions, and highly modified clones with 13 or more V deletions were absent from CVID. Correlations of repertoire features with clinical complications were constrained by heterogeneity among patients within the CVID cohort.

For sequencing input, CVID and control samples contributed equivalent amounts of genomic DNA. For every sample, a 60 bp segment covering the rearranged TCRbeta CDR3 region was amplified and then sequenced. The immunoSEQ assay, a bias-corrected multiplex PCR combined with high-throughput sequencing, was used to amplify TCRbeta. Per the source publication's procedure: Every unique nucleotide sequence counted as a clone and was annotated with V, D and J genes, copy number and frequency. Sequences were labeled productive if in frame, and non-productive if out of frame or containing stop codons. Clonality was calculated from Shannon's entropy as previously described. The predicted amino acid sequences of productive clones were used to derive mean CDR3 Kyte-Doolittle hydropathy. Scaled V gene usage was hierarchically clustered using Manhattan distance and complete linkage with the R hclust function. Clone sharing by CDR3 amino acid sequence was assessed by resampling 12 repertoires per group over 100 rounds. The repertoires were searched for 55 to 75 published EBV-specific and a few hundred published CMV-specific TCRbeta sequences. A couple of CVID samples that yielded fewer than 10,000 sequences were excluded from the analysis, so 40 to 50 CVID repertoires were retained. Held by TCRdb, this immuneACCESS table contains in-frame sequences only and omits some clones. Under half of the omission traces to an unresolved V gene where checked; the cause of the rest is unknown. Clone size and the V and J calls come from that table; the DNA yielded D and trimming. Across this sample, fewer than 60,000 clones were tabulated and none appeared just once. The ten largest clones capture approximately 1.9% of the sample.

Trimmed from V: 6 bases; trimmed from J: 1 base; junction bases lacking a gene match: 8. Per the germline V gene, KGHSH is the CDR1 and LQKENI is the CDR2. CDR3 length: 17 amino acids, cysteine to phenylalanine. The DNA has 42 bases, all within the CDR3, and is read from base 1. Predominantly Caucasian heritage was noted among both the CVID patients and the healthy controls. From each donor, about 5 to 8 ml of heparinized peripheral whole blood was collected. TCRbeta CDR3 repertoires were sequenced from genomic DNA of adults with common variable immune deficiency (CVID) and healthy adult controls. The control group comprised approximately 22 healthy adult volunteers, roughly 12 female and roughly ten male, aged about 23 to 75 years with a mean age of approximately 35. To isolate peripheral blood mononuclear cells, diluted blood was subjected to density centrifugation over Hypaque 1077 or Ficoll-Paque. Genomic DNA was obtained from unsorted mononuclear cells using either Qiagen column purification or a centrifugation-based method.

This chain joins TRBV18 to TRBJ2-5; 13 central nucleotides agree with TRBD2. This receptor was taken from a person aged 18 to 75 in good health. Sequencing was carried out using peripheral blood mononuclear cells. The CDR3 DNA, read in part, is TGTGCCAGCTCCCGGACGACTAGCGGGAGGATCCAAGAGACC. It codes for CASSRTTSGRIQET. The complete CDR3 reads CASSRTTSGRIQETQYF.